The T cell receptor beta chain described here comes from a study of T cells in women clearing cervical HPV infection. Study in general: Case blood was drawn a median about 23 weeks after lesion detection.

TCR beta CDR3 amplified by multiplex PCR from roughly 1,100 ng genomic DNA. Measured with immunoSEQ multiplex PCR; TCRdb has only the in-frame clones, and not every one. The listing contains about 30,000 clones. Concerning this clone: Its specificity is unknown.

Study outcomes and limitations: It is unknown whether associations predate infection; no effector/memory or HPV-specific sorting.

The clonotype was recovered from a woman between 18 and 70 years old with a cervical HPV16 infection that either progressed to CIN3+ or cleared (not recorded which). Input material: blood buffy coat.

CDR3 DNA, as far as it was read: TGTGCCAGCAGCCCAAGTAGACAGGCCACCTATGGC. Translation: CASSPSRQATYG. The whole CDR3 reads CASSPSRQATYGYTF. The chain links TRBV5-5 to TRBJ1-2; weak D call: TRBD1 (6 bases). The sequence runs out 3 residues before the end of the CDR3; the remainder is reconstructed from the germline J gene. CDR3 size: 15 residues. CDR1 is SGHKS and CDR2 is YYEKEE in the germline V gene (reference sequence). Deletions cut 4 bases from V and 4 bases from J, with 17 bases between.